The 12 T cell receptor beta chains below come from one sample, sequenced in a study of beta chain features in type 1 diabetes. General study points: Type 1 diabetes patients had TCRB CDR3s that were shorter (moderately but significantly so) in all four CD4+ subsets.

What was sequenced were expressed TCRB transcripts, since all of the isolated RNA had been reverse transcribed. Libraries were prepared by immunoSEQ multiplex PCR; TCRdb keeps only in-frame clonotypes and omits some of them. The sample consists of more than 95,000 clones, 15% to 20% of them appearing once. These receptors have no known antigen. The sequenced material came from central memory CD4+ T cells from blood. These receptors were obtained from a man aged 18 to 30 with type 1 diabetes.

This clone was picked up a small number of times. The V gene is TRBV11-2, the J gene TRBJ2-5, with TRBD2 matching 8 bases. This CDR3 has 16 amino acids. The junction had 12 bases not matched to a gene; V was cut back by 2 bases and J by 7 bases. Looked up from germline, CDR1 is SGHAT and CDR2 is FQNNGV. The DNA for the CDR3 is TGTGCCAGCAGCTTAAATAGCGGGACCTCAAGAGGGACCCAGTACTTC. Residues: CASSLNSGTSRGTQYF.

This clone was seen a handful of times. The V and J genes are TRBV5-1 and TRBJ2-5; maybe TRBD1 (6 bases). V was trimmed by 4 bases and J by 4 bases, leaving 14 bases between them. Germline CDR1 and CDR2: SGHRS and YFSETQ. The CDR3 is made up of 14 amino acids. The CDR3 sequence is CASSGGLAVETQYF. The CDR3 DNA is TGCGCCAGCAGCGGGGGCCTAGCAGTAGAGACCCAGTACTTC.

This clone was detected only a few times. The chain carries TRBV10-3 and TRBJ1-2; 7 nucleotides line up with TRBD1. After removal of 7 bases from V and 2 bases from J, the junction contained 4 bases not matched to a gene. This CDR3 is 13 amino acids long. Per the germline V gene, CDR1 is ENHRY and CDR2 is SYGVKD. The DNA of the CDR3 is TGTGCCATCACGGGACAGATAAACTATGGCTACACCTTC. This gives the protein CAITGQINYGYTF.

The chain is built from TRBV30 and TRBJ2-7; 11 nucleotides match TRBD2. Germline trimming cut 6 bases from V and 4 bases from J; bases unmatched to any gene: 8. Germline V gene sequence: CDR1 GTSNPN, CDR2 SVGIG (reference sequence). This CDR3 is 14 amino acids long. The CDR3 DNA sequence: TGTGCCTGTCTCGATAGCGGGGGGGCATACGAGCAGTACTTC. This sequence encodes CACLDSGGAYEQYF.

This chain joins TRBV5-1 and TRBJ2-7, with D possibly being TRBD1 (6 bases). The germline gives CDR1 SGHRS, CDR2 YFSETQ. The CDR3 sequence is 13 residues long. V lost 6 bases and J 4 bases, leaving 14 bases between the germline ends. The CDR3 region is CASTVTQGYEQYF. CDR3 DNA sequence: TGCGCCAGCACCGTAACACAGGGATACGAGCAGTACTTC.

Only one count was recorded for this clone. The rearrangement joins TRBV5-1 to TRBJ1-2; no definite D call. CDR1 is SGHRS, CDR2 YFSETQ, per germline. V dropped 2 bases and J dropped 2 bases, with 7 bases sitting between them. The CDR3 consists of 13 residues. CDR3 DNA sequence: TGCGCCAGCAGCTTTGACATAAACTATGGCTACACCTTC. This encodes CASSFDINYGYTF.

This clone was seen a handful of times. This chain uses TRBV10-3 with TRBJ2-5, with TRBD2 matching over 9 bases. V gave up 3 bases and J gave up 1 base; unmatched junction bases: 3. CDR3 length equals 15 residues. Per the germline V gene, CDR1 is ENHRY and CDR2 is SYGVKD. The CDR3 reads CAISDATSGQETQYF. The CDR3 nucleotides are TGTGCCATCAGTGACGCGACTAGCGGCCAAGAGACCCAGTACTTC.

The chain couples TRBV18 to TRBJ1-5; a weak D match, TRBD1 (5 bases). The CDR3 is 16 residues long. The germline V gene has CDR1 KGHSH and CDR2 LQKENI. V dropped 2 bases and J dropped 4 bases, with 15 bases sitting between them. The CDR3 loop is CASSPIRDVENQPQHF. The CDR3 DNA reads TGTGCCAGCTCACCAATAAGGGACGTAGAGAATCAGCCCCAGCATTTT.

Within the sample, this clone is medium-sized. This sequence joins TRBV29-1 and TRBJ1-1, with D unresolved. The CDR3 extends over 13 amino acids. Germline assignment: CDR1 SQVTM and CDR2 ANQGSEA. V was shortened by 7 bases and J by 1 base, with 13 bases between the two germline ends. The CDR3 DNA reads as TGCAGCGCCTCTTTGGGAGCGAACACTGAAGCTTTCTTT. This encodes CSASLGANTEAFF.

The chain recombines TRBV7-2 with TRBJ2-3; TRBD1 agrees at 7 bases. Looked up from germline, CDR1 is SGHTA and CDR2 is FQGNSA. J gave up 1 base and V 3 bases, and 7 bases lay outside the gene matches. The CDR3 loop spans 16 amino acids. CDR3 protein: CASSFDRESGTDTQYF. CDR3 DNA: TGTGCCAGCAGCTTTGACAGGGAGAGCGGCACAGATACGCAGTATTTT.

The V gene is TRBV7-2, the J gene TRBJ1-5, with a possible D match to TRBD1 (5 bases). The CDR3 consists of 15 residues. The ends were cut back, 5 bases at V and 1 base at J, with 12 bases in the middle. Germline CDR1 reads SGHTA; CDR2 reads FQGNSA. This chain's CDR3 is CASSLTGGSNQPQHF. The CDR3 DNA follows: TGTGCCAGCAGCCTCACAGGAGGCAGCAATCAGCCCCAGCATTTT.

The table lists this clone with a few counts. This sequence joins TRBV6-5 and TRBJ1-5; D might be TRBD1 (6 bases). Germline CDR1 is MNHEY and CDR2 is SVGAGI. The ends were cut back, 6 bases at V and 1 base at J, with 13 bases in the middle. The CDR3 runs 15 residues. The CDR3, as DNA: TGTGCCAGCAGACCCACAGGGTTCAGCAATCAGCCCCAGCATTTT. It yields the protein CASRPTGFSNQPQHF.